The 13 T cell receptor beta chains presented below share a single source sample, sequenced in a study of cytomegalovirus exposure and HLA in healthy donors. Use of 60 Vbeta and 13 Jbeta primers characterized the PCR. Sequencing used immunoSEQ multiplex PCR; TCRdb keeps in-frame clones, though not all of them. The table includes about 230,000 clones, around 89% detected once. Sequencing was performed on PBMCs. These receptors were collected from a woman under 30 in good health and CMV-seronegative.

The CDR3 sequence: CASGGEEAGELFF. The CDR3 nucleotides are TGTGCCAGCGGGGGGGAGGAGGCCGGGGAGCTGTTTTTT. The J gene is TRBJ2-2, the V gene TRBV2; the match to TRBD2 covers 7 bases. Germline V gives CDR1 SNHLY, CDR2 FYNNEI. The CDR3 extends over 13 amino acids. V lost 8 bases to trimming and J lost 6 bases; unmatched junction nucleotides: 6.

V usage is TRBV11-2 and J usage is TRBJ2-3; maybe TRBD2 (6 bases). There are 14 residues in the CDR3. Trimming shortened V by 3 bases and J by 0 bases, and 7 bases separated the two germline ends. Germline lookup yields CDR1 SGHAT and CDR2 FQNNGV. The DNA of the CDR3 is TGTGCCAGCAGCTTTCGGGGGAGCACAGATACGCAGTATTTT. Its translation: CASSFRGSTDTQYF.

CDR3 sequence: CASSQQDRAGEKLFF. The CDR3 region has the DNA TGCGCCAGCAGCCAACAGGACAGGGCGGGCGAAAAACTGTTTTTT. V gene TRBV4-1 combines with J gene TRBJ1-4; 8 bases agree with TRBD1. Germline CDR1 reads MGHRA; CDR2 reads YSYEKL. Trimming removed 2 bases from V and 8 bases from J; junction bases left unmatched: 7. The CDR3 is 15 residues long.

The chain employs TRBV18 and TRBJ1-1, with D perhaps TRBD1 (6 bases). V gave up 3 bases and J gave up 0 bases, with 11 bases separating them. The CDR3 length is 15 residues. Germline assignment: CDR1 KGHSH and CDR2 LQKENI. The CDR3 coding sequence is TGTGCCAGCTCACCCCTGGACAGATTGAACACTGAAGCTTTCTTT. As protein: CASSPLDRLNTEAFF.

The V gene is TRBV29-1, the J gene TRBJ2-1; the match to TRBD2 covers 7 bases. This CDR3 has 13 residues. Per germline, CDR1 SQVTM and CDR2 ANQGSEA. The J segment lost 6 bases and the V segment lost 3 bases, leaving 5 bases of the junction unmatched. The chain's CDR3 is CSVDRPGGNEQFF. The CDR3 bases are TGCAGCGTTGACAGACCGGGGGGCAATGAGCAGTTCTTC.

This chain connects TRBV4-1 to TRBJ2-7, with D possibly matching TRBD2 (6 bases). Germline CDR1 and CDR2: MGHRA and YSYEKL. Trimming took 6 bases from V and 1 from J, leaving 13 bases between them. The length of the CDR3 is 14 residues. The CDR3 spells CASRSPGTSYEQYF. In DNA, the CDR3 is TGCGCCAGCAGATCCCCAGGGACTTCCTACGAGCAGTACTTC.

The chain uses TRBV15 and TRBJ1-1; 7 nucleotides align to TRBD1. The CDR3 is 14 amino acids. V lost 5 bases, J lost 1 base, and 4 bases stayed unmatched. Germline-derived CDR1 and CDR2 are LNHNV and YYDKDF (reference sequence). The CDR3 loop is CATSGRDRNTEAFF. The CDR3 DNA reads as TGTGCCACCAGCGGCCGGGACAGGAACACTGAAGCTTTCTTT.

The chain couples TRBV7-7 to TRBJ2-2, with a possible D match to TRBD1 (5 bases). The CDR3 spans 15 residues. Germline lookup yields CDR1 SSHAT and CDR2 FNYEAQ (reference sequence). With 3 bases removed from V and 2 bases from J, the gap between germline ends came to 10 bases. CDR3 in amino acids: CASSFDRTNTGELFF. In nucleotides, the CDR3 is TGTGCCAGCAGCTTTGACAGAACTAACACCGGGGAGCTGTTTTTT. The variable domain in full, with the rest retrieved from reference TRBV7-7 and TRBJ2-2, is GAGVSQSPRYKVTKRGQDVTLRCDPISSHATLYWYQQALGQGPEFLTYFNYEAQPDKSGLPSDRFSAERPEGSISTLTIQRTEQRDSAMYRCASSFDRTNTGELFFGEGSRLTVL.

This clone was recorded once. V is TRBV6-6 and J is TRBJ2-5; TRBD1 agrees at 9 bases. Losses at the gene ends were 6 bases for V and 3 bases for J; bases not matched to a gene: 8. Germline V lookup: CDR1 MNHNY, CDR2 SVGAGI (reference sequence). The CDR3 totals 15 residues. CDR3 sequence reads: CASSRRRTGEETQYF. The CDR3 region has the DNA TGTGCCAGCAGCCGCCGTAGGACAGGGGAAGAGACCCAGTACTTC.

The V and J genes are TRBV5-1 and TRBJ1-2; TRBD1 aligns across 7 bases. The V segment lost 3 bases and the J segment 3 bases; nucleotides outside the gene matches: 2. This CDR3 has 13 amino acids. Germline-derived CDR1 and CDR2 are SGHRS and YFSETQ. DNA of the CDR3: TGCGCCAGCAGCTCGACAGGGTACTATGGCTACACCTTC. Translation gives CASSSTGYYGYTF.

The chain couples TRBV11-3 to TRBJ1-1, with 9 nucleotides matching TRBD1. In germline, CDR1 is SGHNT, CDR2 YENEEA. The CDR3 runs to 15 residues. V was pared by 4 bases and J by 7 bases, with 10 bases of the junction left unmatched. This CDR3 reads CASSSVTGGGNEAFF. As DNA, the CDR3 is TGTGCCAGCAGCTCGGTGACAGGGGGAGGCAATGAAGCTTTCTTT.

The V gene is TRBV6-5, the J gene TRBJ1-5; D uncertain. The CDR3 is 15 amino acids. Germline V lookup: CDR1 MNHEY, CDR2 SVGAGI. Trimming cost V 6 bases and J 0 bases, with 12 bases left between them. The CDR3 region has the DNA TGTGCCAGCAGACCCAAGAGCGGTAGCAATCAGCCCCAGCATTTT. It yields the protein CASRPKSGSNQPQHF.

The gene calls are TRBV10-3 and TRBJ2-7; tentative D call: TRBD2 (5 bases). Germline CDR1 ENHRY, CDR2 SYGVKD. The CDR3 consists of 12 residues. The V gene lost 6 bases and the J gene lost 1 base, with 7 bases spanning the gap. Here the CDR3 DNA reads TGTGCCATCAGGGACTTGTCCTACGAGCAGTACTTC. Protein: CAIRDLSYEQYF.